The entry below describes one TCR beta chain. Its matching antigen is unknown. Trimming at V came to 6 bases and at J to 0 bases, leaving 12 bases not matched to a gene. The CDR3 spans 18 residues. Germline V gene sequence: CDR1 ENHRY, CDR2 SYGVKD. The data originate from a study of blood T cells in healthy people across ages. Study-wide results and caveats: PBMC samples, being unsorted, prevented any conclusive comparison of naive and antigen-experienced cells.

Primed by a sample-barcoded 5' primer and a J-beta primer mix, a second PCR proceeded for 7 to 11 cycles. CDR3-containing paired-end reads numbered at least 3 million in each sample. Each CDR3 protein gets one entry after TCRdb re-called the 5' RACE reads with MiXCR. The data show fewer than 700,000 distinct CDR3 sequences, 35% to 50% seen once. This chain uses TRBV10-3 with TRBJ2-3; 10 nucleotides agree with TRBD2. The origin of this receptor is an elderly man in good health. The sample comprised blood. In DNA, the CDR3 is TGTGCCATCAGCTCCCCAACTAGCGGGACCACTAGCACAGATACGCAGTATTTT. Protein product: CAISSPTSGTTSTDTQYF.